A selection of T cell receptor beta chains follows, all from one sample in a study of blood T cell repertoires in COVID-19. Produced via immunoSEQ multiplex PCR; TCRdb's table is partial and in-frame only. The sample shows around 80,000 clones, about four fifths of them seen only once. The material sequenced was peripheral blood. Receptor source: a man older than 75 with acute or convalescent COVID-19. CDR3s include the opening cysteine and the closing phenylalanine or tryptophan. The order of the fields is D gene, V gene, J gene, clone size, CDR3 protein, CDR3 DNA. A D gene is named only where the DNA matches it firmly. Clone size is not always given. Where it is, it says once, few, many or a class for expanded clones.

D gene: -
V gene: TRBV5-6
J gene: TRBJ2-2
clone size: -
CDR3 protein: CASSRGRQGGTGELFF
CDR3 DNA: TGTGCCAGCAGCCGTGGACGGCAGGGCGGAACCGGGGAGCTGTTTTTT

D gene: -
V gene: TRBV21-1
J gene: TRBJ1-3
clone size: -
CDR3 protein: CASSTTGGGGGNTIYF
CDR3 DNA: TGTGCCAGCAGCACAACGGGGGGAGGGGGAGGAAACACCATATATTTT

D gene: TRBD2
V gene: TRBV9
J gene: TRBJ2-3
clone size: -
CDR3 protein: CASSVVPSGGGDTQYF
CDR3 DNA: TGTGCCAGCAGCGTAGTTCCTAGCGGGGGCGGAGATACGCAGTATTTT

D gene: -
V gene: TRBV11-2
J gene: TRBJ2-4
clone size: -
CDR3 protein: CASSFQGLAKNIQYF
CDR3 DNA: TGTGCCAGCAGCTTCCAGGGATTAGCCAAAAACATTCAGTACTTC

D gene: -
V gene: TRBV28
J gene: TRBJ1-4
clone size: -
CDR3 protein: CASSFPSLLHRDREKLFF
CDR3 DNA: TGTGCCAGCAGTTTTCCTTCCCTCCTTCACAGGGACCGGGAAAAACTGTTTTTT

D gene: TRBD2
V gene: TRBV27
J gene: TRBJ2-7
clone size: -
CDR3 protein: CASSSLIAGTSGGDYYEQYF
CDR3 DNA: TGTGCCAGCAGTTCACTAATCGCCGGGACTAGCGGGGGGGACTACTACGAGCAGTACTTC

D gene: TRBD1
V gene: TRBV14
J gene: TRBJ2-2
clone size: -
CDR3 protein: CASSQVQGYSLGELFF
CDR3 DNA: TGTGCCAGCAGCCAAGTACAGGGGTATTCCCTCGGGGAGCTGTTTTTT

D gene: TRBD1
V gene: TRBV5-4
J gene: TRBJ1-2
clone size: -
CDR3 protein: CASHPQGARWSYGYTF
CDR3 DNA: TGTGCCAGCCACCCCCAGGGGGCTAGGTGGAGCTATGGCTACACCTTC

D gene: -
V gene: TRBV13
J gene: TRBJ1-4
clone size: -
CDR3 protein: CASSFKANEKLFF
CDR3 DNA: TGTGCCAGCAGCTTTAAAGCGAATGAAAAACTGTTTTTT

D gene: -
V gene: TRBV6-5
J gene: TRBJ2-7
clone size: -
CDR3 protein: CASSSPSEQYF
CDR3 DNA: TGTGCCAGCAGTTCTCCGTCCGAGCAGTACTTC

D gene: TRBD1
V gene: TRBV7-6
J gene: TRBJ1-2
clone size: -
CDR3 protein: CASSPDRGLYGYTF
CDR3 DNA: TGTGCCAGCAGCCCGGACAGGGGTCTCTATGGCTACACCTTC

D gene: -
V gene: TRBV4-1
J gene: TRBJ2-5
clone size: few
CDR3 protein: CASSQDSTGRETQYF
CDR3 DNA: TGCGCCAGCAGCCAAGATAGTACAGGACGAGAGACCCAGTACTTC

D gene: -
V gene: TRBV4-1
J gene: TRBJ1-5
clone size: many
CDR3 protein: CASSQASRGSNQPQHF
CDR3 DNA: TGCGCCAGCAGCCAAGCGTCCAGGGGAAGCAATCAGCCCCAGCATTTT

D gene: -
V gene: TRBV29-1
J gene: TRBJ1-1
clone size: -
CDR3 protein: CSVEPLVQNTEAFF
CDR3 DNA: TGCAGCGTTGAACCTTTGGTACAGAACACTGAAGCTTTCTTT